The T cell receptor beta chain under discussion was sequenced for a study of cytomegalovirus exposure and HLA in healthy donors. General study results and limits: The investigators catalogued 150 to 200 TCR beta chains as cytomegalovirus-associated.

Turning to this clone: Its antigen is unknown.

The germline V gene encodes CDR1 WNHNN and CDR2 SYGVQD (reference sequence). The ends lost 2 bases at V and 6 bases at J; junction bases unmatched: 16. The CDR3 has 18 residues. Repertoires were generated with immunoSEQ multiplex PCR, while TCRdb's copy carries only in-frame clones and drops some. The data hold over 110,000 clones, with around 87% observed a single time. The TCR originated in a man between 18 and 35 years old in good health and CMV-seropositive. Sequences were obtained from PBMCs. This chain links TRBV10-1 with TRBJ1-5; TRBD1 agrees at 7 bases. The CDR3 sequence is CASSEPQGKGAVTQPQHF. The CDR3 coding sequence is TGCGCCAGCAGTGAGCCCCAGGGGAAGGGGGCGGTGACTCAGCCCCAGCATTTT.